What follows is one T cell receptor (beta chain) and its context. This entry belongs to a study of blood T cell repertoires in COVID-19. Study-wide context: Acute and convalescent COVID-19 specimens originated in the United States, Italy and Spain.

In germline, CDR1 is SGHNT, CDR2 YYREEE (reference sequence). This CDR3 is 14 amino acids long. Trimming cost V 7 bases and J 2 bases, with 14 bases left between them. TCRdb's table, derived via immunoSEQ multiplex PCR, lists solely in-frame clones and lacks some. The data hold roughly 250,000 clones, with more than 60% observed a single time. Sequenced material: peripheral blood. The clonotype was recovered from a woman between 40 and 50 years old with active or convalescent COVID-19. This chain connects TRBV5-4 to TRBJ2-3; D possibly corresponds to TRBD1 (6 bases). The CDR3 region is CASEQGGVTDTQYF. Here the CDR3 DNA reads TGTGCCAGCGAACAAGGGGGTGTCACAGATACGCAGTATTTT. Full variable domain (missing parts from reference TRBV5-4 and TRBJ2-3): ETGVTQSPTHLIKTRGQQVTLRCSSQSGHNTVSWYQQALGQGPQFIFQYYREEENGRGNFPPRFSGLQFPNYSSELNVNALELDDSALYLCASEQGGVTDTQYFGPGTRLTVL.